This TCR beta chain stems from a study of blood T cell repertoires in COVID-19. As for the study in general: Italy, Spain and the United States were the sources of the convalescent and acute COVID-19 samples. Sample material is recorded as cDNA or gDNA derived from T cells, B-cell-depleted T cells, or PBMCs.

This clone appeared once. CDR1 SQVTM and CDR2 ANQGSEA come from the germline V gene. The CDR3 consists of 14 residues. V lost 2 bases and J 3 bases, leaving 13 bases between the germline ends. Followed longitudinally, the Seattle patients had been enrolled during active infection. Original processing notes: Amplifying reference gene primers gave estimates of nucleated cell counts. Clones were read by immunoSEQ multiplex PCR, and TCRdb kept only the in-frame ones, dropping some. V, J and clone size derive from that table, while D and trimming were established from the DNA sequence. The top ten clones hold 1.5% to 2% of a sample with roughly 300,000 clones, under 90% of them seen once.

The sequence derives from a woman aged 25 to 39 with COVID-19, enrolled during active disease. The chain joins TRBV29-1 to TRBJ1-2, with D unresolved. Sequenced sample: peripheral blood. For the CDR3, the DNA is TGCAGCGTTGAATCTGTGGGCAGACACTATGGCTACACCTTC. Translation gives CSVESVGRHYGYTF.